The 24 T cell receptor beta chains presented below share a single source sample, sequenced in a study of vaccination and CD4 T cells after COVID-19 (dated by TCRdb to the early 2020s). These TCRs are of unknown antigen specificity. The library was generated by PCR. TCRdb records Illumina iSeq 100 as the sequencer. DNA from cultured CD4+ T cells underwent TCR sequencing with the Oncomine TCR Beta short-read assay at the Johns Hopkins FTIC core. TCRdb reanalyzed the raw reads on its own, using fastp at Q25 for trimming and MiXCR for clone calling, and kept in-frame beta chains. CDR3 protein sequences are deduplicated, and each keeps its most common genes and DNA. In all, the sample holds some 25,000 distinct CDR3 sequences, and around 60% of those were seen once. Jointly, the top ten make up less than 20% of the sample. Read against the paper, the sample's treatment or condition label means: approximately 9-day PBMC culture with coronavirus spike peptide pools or control peptides (ViraFEST assay).

The source was CD4+ T cells from blood, cultured in vitro, collected after SARS-CoV-2 vaccination. These receptors were obtained from a human donor who received a COVID-19 vaccine.

The chain carries TRBV5-1 and TRBJ1-5, with 8 positions matching TRBD1. J lost 0 bases, V lost 4 bases, and 3 bases had no gene match. CDR1 SGHRS and CDR2 YFSETQ come from the germline V gene. CDR3 length: 15 amino acids. The CDR3 coding sequence is TGCGCCAGCAGCCCGGGACAGGCTAGCAATCAGCCCCAGCATTTT. Encoded protein: CASSPGQASNQPQHF.

The rearrangement links TRBV19 to TRBJ2-5; 7 positions match TRBD2. The CDR3 is 15 residues long. Germline CDR1 reads LNHDA; CDR2 reads SQIVND (reference sequence). With 7 bases clipped from V and 3 bases from J, the junction kept 11 bases outside the gene matches. The CDR3 DNA is TGTGCCAGTACCCCACGGGCGGGGGTAAAAGAGACCCAGTACTTC. Its translation: CASTPRAGVKETQYF.

V is TRBV19 and J is TRBJ2-3; TRBD1 might be the D (6 bases). CDR1 is LNHDA, CDR2 SQIVND, per germline (reference sequence). Trimming removed 8 bases from V and 0 bases from J, with 15 bases in between. The CDR3 has 15 residues. DNA for the CDR3: TGTGCCAGTCGGCGGGCAGGGGCTAGCACAGATACGCAGTATTTT. Amino acid sequence: CASRRAGASTDTQYF.

The chain is built from TRBV7-3 and TRBJ1-1; D gene ambiguous. Trimming cost V 4 bases and J 6 bases, with 12 bases left between them. Germline V gene data show CDR1 as SGHTA and CDR2 as FQGTGA. This CDR3 has 13 amino acids. DNA of the CDR3: TGTGCCAGCAGCTCATTGCCCGGGGCTGAAGCTTTCTTT. Its translation is CASSSLPGAEAFF.

The chain couples TRBV20-1 to TRBJ2-7, with 9 bases matching TRBD1. V lost 6 bases to trimming and J lost 1 base; unmatched junction nucleotides: 4. Germline values: CDR1 DFQATT, CDR2 SNEGSKA (reference sequence). The CDR3 has 13 amino acids. In DNA form, the CDR3 reads TGCAGTGCAGGGACAGGGATTTCCTACGAGCAGTACTTC. Translation gives CSAGTGISYEQYF.

A single count supports this clonotype. The chain uses TRBV30 and TRBJ2-7, with 11 positions matching TRBD1. The CDR3 is 14 amino acids. Trimming took 2 bases from V and 6 from J; bases not matched to a gene: 6. Germline lookup yields CDR1 GTSNPN and CDR2 SVGIG (reference sequence). The CDR3 DNA sequence: TGTGCCTGGAGTAACGGACAGGGGGCGTCCGAGCAGTACTTC. This translates into CAWSNGQGASEQYF.

The genes are TRBV7-9 and TRBJ1-6; 11 positions match TRBD1. The junction had 4 bases not matched to a gene; V was cut back by 2 bases and J by 10 bases. This CDR3 is 15 amino acids long. CDR1 and CDR2 from the germline V gene are SEHNR and FQNEAQ (reference sequence). The DNA of the CDR3 is TGTGCCAGCAGCTTATCCGGGACAGGGGGGTCACCCCTCCACTTT. It is translated as CASSLSGTGGSPLHF.

V is TRBV7-7 and J is TRBJ1-1; D is unresolved. The CDR3 covers 13 residues. Per the germline V gene, CDR1 is SSHAT and CDR2 is FNYEAQ (reference sequence). Deletions cut 4 bases from V and 2 bases from J, with 8 bases between. Here the CDR3 DNA reads TGTGCCAGCAGCTCGAGGATAAACACTGAAGCTTTCTTT. Its protein product is CASSSRINTEAFF.

The chain joins TRBV20-1 to TRBJ1-2, with D maybe TRBD1 (5 bases). V was shortened by 8 bases and J by 3 bases, with 19 bases between the two germline ends. This CDR3 is built from 14 residues. CDR1 and CDR2 (germline): DFQATT, SNEGSKA (reference sequence). CDR3 sequence (DNA): TGCAGTACACCCCCATGGGGCAGTCACTATGGCTACACCTTC. Its protein product is CSTPPWGSHYGYTF.

This chain joins TRBV6-5 and TRBJ2-2, with D perhaps TRBD2 (6 bases). V shed 0 bases and J shed 5 bases, with 25 bases lying between them. CDR3 length equals 20 residues. Germline-derived CDR1 and CDR2 are MNHEY and SVGAGI. The CDR3 DNA sequence: TGTGCCAGCAGTTACTCGAAAGTGGTCAGGAGGGGCCACCTAACCGGGGAGCTGTTTTTT. Translated: CASSYSKVVRRGHLTGELFF.

The chain joins TRBV7-9 to TRBJ2-5, with TRBD1 as a possible D gene (5 bases). This CDR3 is built from 14 residues. Germline lookup yields CDR1 SEHNR and CDR2 FQNEAQ (reference sequence). The V gene lost 1 base and the J gene lost 1 base, with 7 bases spanning the gap. The CDR3, as DNA: TGTGCCAGCAGCTTAGGGACATCCCAAGAGACCCAGTACTTC. Amino acid sequence: CASSLGTSQETQYF. The full variable domain, in which reference TRBV7-9 and TRBJ2-5 provide the parts outside the CDR3, is DTGVSQNPRHKITKRGQNVTFRCDPISEHNRLYWYRQTLGQGPEFLTYFQNEAQLEKSRLLSDRFSAERPKGSFSTLEIQRTEQGDSAMYLCASSLGTSQETQYFGPGTRLLVL.

This sequence joins TRBV20-1 and TRBJ2-3, with D hard to call. Germline CDR1 DFQATT, CDR2 SNEGSKA (reference sequence). The V end lost 0 bases, the J end lost 1 base, and 8 bases lay between the germline ends. This CDR3 is built from 14 residues. CDR3 nucleotides: TGCAGTGCTAGAGATCGATACCGCACAGATACGCAGTATTTT. As protein: CSARDRYRTDTQYF.

CDR3 nucleotides: TGTGCCAGCAGCATCAACAGGGATTCCGAGCAGTACTTC. It encodes CASSINRDSEQYF. The chain couples TRBV7-2 to TRBJ2-7, with D possibly being TRBD1 (6 bases). The CDR3 length is 13 residues. The germline gives CDR1 SGHTA, CDR2 FQGNSA. Between the trimmed V and J ends, which lost 5 bases and 6 bases, there was a span of 14 bases.

The count of this clonotype is one. The chain couples TRBV5-1 to TRBJ1-1; D gene ambiguous. Germline V CDR1 and CDR2: SGHRS, YFSETQ. The germline V and J ends were trimmed by 2 bases and 7 bases, with 12 bases remaining between them. There are 13 residues in the CDR3. The CDR3 sequence: CASSFRVEGEAFF. The CDR3 DNA follows: TGCGCCAGCAGCTTTAGGGTCGAGGGTGAAGCTTTCTTT.

J is TRBJ2-3 and V is TRBV7-2, with 9 bases aligning to TRBD2. In germline, CDR1 is SGHTA, CDR2 FQGNSA. The CDR3 totals 15 residues. The V and J ends lost 3 bases and 3 bases, in that order; junction bases with no gene match: 4. CDR3 sequence reads: CASSFGGGATDTQYF. The CDR3 DNA sequence: TGTGCCAGCAGCTTTGGCGGGGGGGCGACAGATACGCAGTATTTT.

The chain recombines TRBV30 with TRBJ2-1, with 9 positions matching TRBD2. Germline V gene sequence: CDR1 GTSNPN, CDR2 SVGIG (reference sequence). The CDR3 totals 14 residues. V trimming: 4 bases; J trimming: 3 bases; junction bases outside the gene matches: 4. The CDR3 here is CAWTISGGYNEQFF. CDR3 nucleotides: TGTGCCTGGACTATTAGCGGGGGCTACAATGAGCAGTTCTTC.

There are a few counts of this clonotype. The chain recombines TRBV6-5 with TRBJ1-6; D is uncertain. The V gene's germline CDR1 is MNHEY and CDR2 SVGAGI. Trimming left V 1 base short and J 6 bases short, with 16 bases between. This CDR3 has 17 residues. The chain's CDR3 is CASSYFTRNSLNSPLHF. Here the CDR3 DNA reads TGTGCCAGCAGTTACTTCACCCGAAACAGTCTTAATTCACCCCTCCACTTT.

The J gene is TRBJ2-1, the V gene TRBV6-1; no clear D. The germline gives CDR1 MNHNS, CDR2 SASEGT. The CDR3 runs to 15 residues. Trimming left V 1 base short and J 0 bases short, with 7 bases between. CDR3 nucleotide sequence: TGTGCCAGCAGTGAAGAGAATTACTCCTACAATGAGCAGTTCTTC. It is translated as CASSEENYSYNEQFF.

This clonotype was counted between two and nine times. The chain recombines TRBV6-2 or TRBV6-3 with TRBJ1-5, with D tentatively TRBD1 (5 bases). Per germline, CDR1 MNHEY and CDR2 SVGEGT. With 0 bases removed from V and 7 bases from J, the gap between germline ends came to 16 bases. This CDR3 has 16 residues. CDR3 in amino acids: CASSYSERGKFQPQHF. The CDR3 region has the DNA TGTGCCAGCAGTTACTCGGAAAGGGGAAAGTTCCAGCCCCAGCATTTT.

The chain joins TRBV5-4 to TRBJ1-2; D might be TRBD1 (6 bases). Germline-derived CDR1 and CDR2 are SGHNT and YYREEE (reference sequence). The CDR3 is made up of 16 amino acids. Deletions cut 4 bases from V and 0 bases from J, with 16 bases between. CDR3 DNA sequence: TGTGCCAGCAGCCCGCAGGGGCAGTTAGCTAACTATGGCTACACCTTC. Encoded protein: CASSPQGQLANYGYTF. The full variable domain, completed using reference TRBV5-4 and TRBJ1-2, is ETGVTQSPTHLIKTRGQQVTLRCSSQSGHNTVSWYQQALGQGPQFIFQYYREEENGRGNFPPRFSGLQFPNYSSELNVNALELDDSALYLCASSPQGQLANYGYTFGSGTRLTVV.

This clonotype has only one observation. The genes are TRBV20-1 and TRBJ1-1, with 9 bases lining up with TRBD1. This CDR3 is 13 amino acids long. The trim removed 7 bases at V and 4 bases at J, leaving 7 bases unmatched. Germline loops: CDR1 DFQATT, CDR2 SNEGSKA (reference sequence). CDR3 sequence reads: CSVLGQGLTEAFF. For the CDR3, the DNA is TGCAGTGTCCTTGGACAGGGGCTCACTGAAGCTTTCTTT.

This chain links TRBV5-1 with TRBJ1-1, with 7 bases aligning to TRBD1. The CDR3 contains 14 residues. CDR1 is SGHRS and CDR2 is YFSETQ in the germline V gene. The V gene end was trimmed by 1 base and the J gene end by 4 bases; junction bases not matched to a gene: 4. The CDR3 region is CASSLTGVSTEAFF. In DNA form, the CDR3 reads TGCGCCAGCAGCTTGACAGGGGTGAGCACTGAAGCTTTCTTT.

The rearrangement uses TRBV24-1 and TRBJ2-3; 10 nucleotides match TRBD1. Germline loops: CDR1 KGHDR, CDR2 SFDVKD. With 5 bases clipped from V and 1 base from J, the junction kept 14 bases outside the gene matches. The CDR3 loop spans 19 amino acids. DNA for the CDR3: TGTGCCACCAGTGGCCGCCGGGACAGGGGTATGGCCGGCACAGATACGCAGTATTTT. This gives the protein CATSGRRDRGMAGTDTQYF.

CDR3 sequence (DNA): TGTGCCAGCAGTGATTTCCCCTACAATGAGCAGTTCTTC. Amino acids: CASSDFPYNEQFF. V and J are TRBV2 and TRBJ2-1; no reliable D call. The CDR3 sequence is 13 residues long. Germline V lookup: CDR1 SNHLY, CDR2 FYNNEI. V was trimmed by 3 bases and J by 2 bases, leaving 5 bases between them.